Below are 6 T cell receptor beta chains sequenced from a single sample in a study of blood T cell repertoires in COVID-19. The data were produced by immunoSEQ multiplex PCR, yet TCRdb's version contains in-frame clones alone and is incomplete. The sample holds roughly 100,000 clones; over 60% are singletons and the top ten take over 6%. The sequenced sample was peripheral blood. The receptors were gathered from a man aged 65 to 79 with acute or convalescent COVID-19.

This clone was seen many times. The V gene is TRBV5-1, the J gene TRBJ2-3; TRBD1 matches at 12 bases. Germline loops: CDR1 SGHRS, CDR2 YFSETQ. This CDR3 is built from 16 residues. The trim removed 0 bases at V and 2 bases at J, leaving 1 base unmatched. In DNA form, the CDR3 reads TGCGCCAGCAGCTTGGAGGGACAGGGGGCCACAGATACGCAGTATTTT. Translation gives CASSLEGQGATDTQYF.

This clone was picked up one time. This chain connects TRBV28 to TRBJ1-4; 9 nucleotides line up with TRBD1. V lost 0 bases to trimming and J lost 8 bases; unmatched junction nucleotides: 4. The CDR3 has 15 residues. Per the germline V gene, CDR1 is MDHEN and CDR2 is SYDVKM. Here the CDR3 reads CASSLWDRGREKLFF. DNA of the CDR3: TGTGCCAGCAGTTTATGGGACAGGGGAAGAGAAAAACTGTTTTTT.

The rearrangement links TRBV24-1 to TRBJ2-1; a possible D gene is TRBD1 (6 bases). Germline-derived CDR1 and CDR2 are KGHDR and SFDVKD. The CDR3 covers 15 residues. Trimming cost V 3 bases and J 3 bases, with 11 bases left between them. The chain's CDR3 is CATSDNRDIYNEQFF. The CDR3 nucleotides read TGTGCCACCAGTGATAACAGGGATATCTACAATGAGCAGTTCTTC.

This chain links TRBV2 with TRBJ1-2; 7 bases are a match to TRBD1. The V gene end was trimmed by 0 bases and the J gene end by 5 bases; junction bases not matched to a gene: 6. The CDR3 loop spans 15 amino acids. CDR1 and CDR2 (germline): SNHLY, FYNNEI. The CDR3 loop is CASSEADRAPYGYTF. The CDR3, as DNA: TGTGCCAGCAGTGAAGCCGACAGGGCGCCTTATGGCTACACCTTC. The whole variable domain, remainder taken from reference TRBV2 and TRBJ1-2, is EPEVTQTPSHQVTQMGQEVILRCVPISNHLYFYWYRQILGQKVEFLVSFYNNEISEKSEIFDDQFSVERPDGSNFTLKIRSTKLEDSAMYFCASSEADRAPYGYTFGSGTRLTVV.

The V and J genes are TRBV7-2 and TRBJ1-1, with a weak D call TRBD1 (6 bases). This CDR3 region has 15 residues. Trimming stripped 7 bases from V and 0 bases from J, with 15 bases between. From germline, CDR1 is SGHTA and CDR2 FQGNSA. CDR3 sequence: CASTLGGGMNTEAFF. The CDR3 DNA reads TGTGCCAGCACCCTAGGGGGGGGCATGAACACTGAAGCTTTCTTT.

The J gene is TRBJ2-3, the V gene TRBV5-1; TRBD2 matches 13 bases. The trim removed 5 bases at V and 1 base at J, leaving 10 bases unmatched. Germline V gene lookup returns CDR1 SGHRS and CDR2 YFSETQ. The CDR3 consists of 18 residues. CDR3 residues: CASSAGTSGTRGTDTQYF. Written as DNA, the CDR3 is TGCGCCAGCAGTGCCGGGACTAGCGGGACTCGGGGCACAGATACGCAGTATTTT. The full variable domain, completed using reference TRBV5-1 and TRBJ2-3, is KAGVTQTPRYLIKTRGQQVTLSCSPISGHRSVSWYQQTPGQGLQFLFEYFSETQRNKGNFPGRFSGRQFSNSRSEMNVSTLELGDSALYLCASSAGTSGTRGTDTQYFGPGTRLTVL.